One and the same sample provided the 8 T cell receptor beta chains below, sequenced in a study of cytomegalovirus exposure and HLA in healthy donors. Researchers ran the PCR with 60 Vbeta and 13 Jbeta primers. Here immunoSEQ multiplex PCR was the method, and the copy in TCRdb shows in-frame clones only, minus some. Of some 130,000 clones in the sample, approximately 80% are singletons; the top ten hold approximately 4.2%. The sample was PBMCs. The origin of the receptors is a male donor in good health and CMV-seropositive.

This clone was counted a few times. The rearrangement links TRBV11-1 to TRBJ1-1; D is uncertain. Looked up from germline, CDR1 is SGHAT and CDR2 is FQDESV (reference sequence). V gave up 5 bases and J gave up 8 bases, with 12 bases separating them. This CDR3 is built from 12 residues. The CDR3 spells CASSPPRREAFF. CDR3 coding DNA: TGTGCCAGCAGCCCCCCTAGGAGGGAAGCTTTCTTT.

The CDR3 protein is CASSWGGDWGQPQHF. The CDR3 DNA is TGCGCCAGCAGCTGGGGGGGGGACTGGGGTCAGCCCCAGCATTTT. V and J are TRBV5-1 and TRBJ1-5, with D tentatively TRBD1 (5 bases). The CDR3 is 15 amino acids. Germline CDR1 SGHRS, CDR2 YFSETQ. V was shortened by 3 bases and J by 6 bases, with 16 bases between the two germline ends.

The chain employs TRBV27 and TRBJ1-5; the D is unclear. V lost 1 base and J 1 base, leaving 14 bases between the germline ends. This CDR3 has 17 residues. Germline CDR1 and CDR2: MNHEY and SMNVEV (reference sequence). The CDR3: CASSLFMTSISNQPQHF. The CDR3 region has the DNA TGTGCCAGCAGTTTATTTATGACTTCAATCAGCAATCAGCCCCAGCATTTT.

V is TRBV5-1 and J is TRBJ1-3; D remains ambiguous. This CDR3 comprises 13 residues. V was cut by 2 bases and J by 4 bases, with 7 bases left in between. Germline V gene lookup returns CDR1 SGHRS and CDR2 YFSETQ. DNA for the CDR3: TGCGCCAGCAGCTTCTACAGCGGAAACACCATATATTTT. Translation: CASSFYSGNTIYF.

The V call is TRBV28, the J call TRBJ2-1, with D unclear. This CDR3 has 16 amino acids. The germline gives CDR1 MDHEN, CDR2 SYDVKM. Trimming left V 3 bases short and J 0 bases short, with 12 bases between. The CDR3 sequence is CASSLRTAVSYNEQFF. CDR3 coding DNA: TGTGCCAGCAGTTTGCGAACGGCGGTCTCCTACAATGAGCAGTTCTTC.

This chain uses TRBV7-8 with TRBJ1-6; 8 nucleotides align to TRBD1. V lost 3 bases and J lost 9; bases outside the gene matches: 7. Germline loops: CDR1 SGHVS, CDR2 FQNEAQ. The CDR3 contains 15 residues. The DNA for the CDR3 is TGTGCCAGCAGCTTCGATCAGGGGGCTAGTTCACCCCTCCACTTT. Translated: CASSFDQGASSPLHF.

The V call is TRBV11-2, the J call TRBJ1-5; D unresolved. The germline V and J ends were trimmed by 1 base and 8 bases, with 15 bases remaining between them. There are 15 residues in the CDR3. Germline CDR1 SGHAT, CDR2 FQNNGV. The CDR3 is CASSLGLGFGEPQHF. CDR3 DNA sequence: TGTGCCAGCAGCTTAGGGCTCGGATTCGGGGAGCCCCAGCATTTT.

The J gene is TRBJ1-1, the V gene TRBV19, with TRBD1 as a possible D gene (5 bases). From germline, CDR1 is LNHDA and CDR2 SQIVND (reference sequence). V gave up 3 bases and J gave up 0 bases, with 17 bases separating them. The CDR3 covers 17 residues. The CDR3 here is CASSMGPGGVLNTEAFF. DNA of the CDR3: TGTGCCAGTAGTATGGGCCCGGGGGGGGTCTTGAACACTGAAGCTTTCTTT.